This is a list of T cell receptor beta chains from one sample in a study of cytomegalovirus exposure and HLA in healthy donors. The data were produced by immunoSEQ multiplex PCR, yet TCRdb's version contains in-frame clones alone and is incomplete. The sample includes roughly 120,000 clones, 80% to 90% of them seen just once. Sequencing input: PBMCs. All receptors derive from a woman in her twenties or thirties in good health and CMV-seronegative. Both conserved end residues are trimmed from each CDR3.

j_gene	v_gene	CDR3aa
TRBJ2-6	TRBV7-9	ASSPRPGQALFGANVLT
TRBJ2-4	TRBV30	AWRGGSLKNIQY
TRBJ1-5	TRBV19	ASSIVGRLGNQPQH
TRBJ2-1	TRBV7-6	ASSLGGVVGEQF
TRBJ2-2	TRBV7-9	SSSSLREMVTGELF
TRBJ1-5	TRBV19	ASSIDSFLNQPQH
TRBJ2-1	TRBV18	ASSPSAGGQGNEQF
TRBJ2-7	TRBV21-1	ASSKGNWTATYEQY
TRBJ1-1	TRBV30	AWTRIMNTEAF
-	TRBV6-5	ASSYSGGATYEQY
TRBJ1-4	TRBV5-6	ASSFAPGLPNEKLF
TRBJ2-1	TRBV11-3	ASSTRDRGLNYNEQF
TRBJ1-3	TRBV10-2	ASRSGNRGSGNTIY
TRBJ2-2	TRBV21-1	ASSKAPASTGELL
TRBJ1-1	TRBV18	ASSLGTGGVAEAF
TRBJ2-7	TRBV7-3	ASSISPLAGVEQY
TRBJ1-1	TRBV5-1	ASSLGAGELGS
TRBJ1-4	TRBV7-9	ASSFTVTNEKLF
TRBJ2-1	TRBV4-1	ASSTLLAGGYNEQF
TRBJ2-5	TRBV7-7	ASSFGTPETQY
TRBJ1-4	TRBV19	ASRWRTNEKLF
TRBJ2-5	TRBV4-1	ASSQAPGFVQETQY
TRBJ2-2	TRBV7-9	ASSRQGRAGELF
TRBJ2-3	TRBV6-1	ASSVPRLGGLGGTDTQY
TRBJ1-3	TRBV10-2	ASAGGTGNTIY
TRBJ1-4	TRBV5-1	ASSLAGREREKLF
TRBJ2-1	TRBV6-4	ASRLNPGQTNEQF
TRBJ1-1	TRBV25-1	ATLQGREAF
TRBJ1-4	TRBV5-4	ASSRQGAVEKLF
TRBJ2-7	TRBV30	AWSVAAYEQY
TRBJ1-2	TRBV5-1	ASLPATGRLYGYT
TRBJ2-2	TRBV7-9	ASSRGQGYTGELF
TRBJ2-1	TRBV7-9	ASSFGGF
TRBJ1-1	TRBV29-1	SVVEGTTEAF
TRBJ1-1	TRBV11-2	ASSLARQGRTEAF
TRBJ2-7	TRBV7-9	ASSNTRYEQY
TRBJ1-3	TRBV9	ASSVGGGADGNTIY
TRBJ2-3	TRBV7-3	ASSPGTSGFQY
TRBJ1-5	TRBV7-9	ASSLGTGGDNQPQH
TRBJ2-1	TRBV18	ASSPQTYNEQF
TRBJ2-5	TRBV5-4	ASSLGDNREETQY
TRBJ2-2	TRBV6-5	ASSEQGGSKLF
TRBJ2-5	TRBV19	ASSTDRAGETQY
TRBJ2-5	TRBV18	ASSRVAGDQETQY
TRBJ1-2	TRBV5-1	ASSTRVGYGYT
TRBJ2-7	TRBV9	ASSLPRAGLDEEQY
TRBJ1-1	TRBV10-3	AIRQGNTEAF
TRBJ1-1	TRBV30	AWDRVLGAF
TRBJ1-2	TRBV5-8	ASSGPQGTYGYT
TRBJ2-5	TRBV2	ASSAQGAMGETQY